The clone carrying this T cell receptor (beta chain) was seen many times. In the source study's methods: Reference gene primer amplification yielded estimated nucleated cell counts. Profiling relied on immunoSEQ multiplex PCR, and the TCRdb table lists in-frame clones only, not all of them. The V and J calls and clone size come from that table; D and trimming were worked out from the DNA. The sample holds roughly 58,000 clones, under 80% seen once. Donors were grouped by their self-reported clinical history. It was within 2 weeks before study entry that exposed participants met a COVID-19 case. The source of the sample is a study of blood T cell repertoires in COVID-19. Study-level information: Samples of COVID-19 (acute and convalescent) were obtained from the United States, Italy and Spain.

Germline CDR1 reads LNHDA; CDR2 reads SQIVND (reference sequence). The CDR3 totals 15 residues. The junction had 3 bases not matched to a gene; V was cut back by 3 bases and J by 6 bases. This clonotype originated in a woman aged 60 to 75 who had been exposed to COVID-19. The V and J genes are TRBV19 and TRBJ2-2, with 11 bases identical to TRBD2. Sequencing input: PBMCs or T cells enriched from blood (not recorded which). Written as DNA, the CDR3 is TGTGCCAGTAGTATGGGACTAGCGGTCCCCGGGGAGCTGTTTTTT. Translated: CASSMGLAVPGELFF.